Listed here is a single T cell receptor (beta chain). The library tagged individual cDNA molecules with unique molecular identifiers. One entry per CDR3 protein results from TCRdb running MiXCR on the RACE reads. The sample has about 110,000 distinct CDR3 sequences, roughly 11% seen once. This sample was taken from a study of human T cells and chemical hapten exposure. Study as a whole: Sensitization employed 2% DPC on roughly 2 cm by roughly 2 cm of upper inner arm skin. Small pooled library volume differences mainly caused per-sample TCR yield variation.

As to time point: patch test 1, 2 weeks after DPC sensitization. As to treatment: therapeutic diphenylcyclopropenone sensitization with weekly scalp DPC. The ends lost 5 bases at V and 6 bases at J; junction bases unmatched: 8. The CDR3 sequence is 15 residues long. Germline CDR1 SGHTA, CDR2 FQGNSA. The starting material was whole blood, obtained in connection with sensitization to the hapten diphenylcyclopropenone (DPC). The sequence was collected from a woman in her 40s with alopecia areata. Some clones in this sample may be carry-over from other donors' samples. The chain recombines TRBV7-2 with TRBJ2-5; 11 bases map to TRBD2. Here the CDR3 reads CASSPNSGGAQTQYF. In nucleotides, the CDR3 is TGTGCCAGCAGCCCAAATAGCGGGGGGGCCCAGACCCAGTACTTC.